This TCR beta chain was captured in a study of blood T cells in healthy people across ages. Next came a second PCR, run for roughly 7 to 12 cycles, which used a sample-barcoded 5' primer along with a J-beta primer mix. TCRdb used MiXCR to reprocess the 5' RACE reads, holding one entry per CDR3 protein. The data show some 850,000 distinct CDR3 sequences, about 26% seen once. The CDR3 spans 11 residues. V shed 3 bases and J shed 8 bases, with 4 bases lying between them. The germline V gene encodes CDR1 LNHDA and CDR2 SQIVND (reference sequence). The same specimen was also included in a second study, on T cells of mothers and their children. That report notes: Donors were three healthy Caucasian mothers and their six children.

V usage is TRBV19 and J usage is TRBJ2-2; no definite D call. The sample comprised blood. The clonotype comes from a boy between 5 and 17 years old in good health. CDR3 sequence reads: CASSMSGELFF. The DNA for the CDR3 is TGTGCCAGTAGTATGTCAGGGGAGCTGTTTTTT.